These 3 T cell receptor beta chains were sequenced from one sample in a study of STAT5B mutations in CD4+ large granular lymphocyte leukemia. TCRdb's copy holds only in-frame clones and misses some; the assay was immunoSEQ multiplex PCR. Altogether 30,000 or so clones are present, around 80% being singletons, with the ten largest covering about 2%. The sample comprised CD4+ T cells from blood buffy coats. The source of these receptors is a human donor in good health.

The gene calls are TRBV15 and TRBJ2-2, with 9 bases matching TRBD2. The CDR3 consists of 15 residues. V shed 1 base, J shed 5 bases, and the junction held 2 bases outside the gene matches. Looked up from germline, CDR1 is LNHNV and CDR2 is YYDKDF (reference sequence). CDR3 loop: CATSRGTSVTGELFF. CDR3 nucleotides: TGTGCCACCAGCAGAGGGACTAGCGTAACCGGGGAGCTGTTTTTT.

The rearrangement links TRBV2 to TRBJ2-7, with TRBD1 identical over 9 bases. This CDR3 contains 14 residues. Germline CDR1 reads SNHLY; CDR2 reads FYNNEI. V was clipped by 9 bases and J by 6 bases; unmatched bases: 12. CDR3 nucleotide sequence: TGTGCCAGATCGGGACAGGGAGGAGTGGGCGAGCAGTACTTC. It specifies CARSGQGGVGEQYF.

This rearrangement joins TRBV4-3 to TRBJ1-2; possible D gene TRBD1, 5 bases. Germline CDR1 reads LGHNA; CDR2 reads YSLEER. The CDR3 runs 15 residues. The ends were cut back, 1 base at V and 5 bases at J, with 14 bases in the middle. CDR3 nucleotide sequence: TGCGCCAGCAGCCAAGTTAAGGGTGGGGGGTATGGCTACACCTTC. Amino acids: CASSQVKGGGYGYTF.